This record covers a single T cell receptor (beta chain). This clone was seen a handful of times. It has no known antigen specificity. It has no much larger one-base neighbor in the sample; base qualities were not kept. Germline trimming amounts to 2 bases on V and 9 bases on J, with 12 as the count of junction bases outside the gene matches. Reading the germline V gene gives CDR1 SNHLY and CDR2 FYNNEI. The CDR3 starts with the cysteine, ends with the phenylalanine, and has 16 residues. The DNA shown is the 48-base CDR3, in frame from base 1. These data are taken from a study of T cell responses to AZD1222 COVID-19 vaccine (dated by TCRdb to the early 2020s). A note on the overall study: TCR sequencing was performed for about 250 trial participants, of whom roughly 200 were given two doses of AZD1222 and approximately 25 were given two doses of MenACWY control vaccine. Trial participants were enrolled into age subgroups of 18-55, 56-69 and 70-plus years, which contained 148, 28 and 57 TCR-sequenced participants, respectively.

The CDR3 regions of human TCRbeta chains were analyzed by immunosequencing. The original pipeline was this. TCRs in the repertoires were matched against a reference library of SARS-CoV-2-specific TCRs that had been generated with the MIRA antigen-specificity platform. Breadth was defined as the fraction of unique TCRs that were SARS-CoV-2-associated. Depth was defined as the fraction of total T cells that were SARS-CoV-2-associated. Each spike-specific TCR was assigned to its reactive spike region and to a CD4 or CD8 class using the MIRA data. Log10-transformed breadth and depth values were compared by one-way ANOVA with Sidak's multiple comparisons tests. TCRdb took over this immuneACCESS table, retaining in-frame rearrangements with V and J assigned. Such tables are incomplete; in checked studies, under half of the missing clones stem from an unresolved V gene, and the remainder is unexplained. That table furnishes V, J and clone size, whereas the DNA furnished D and trimming. Present in this sample are approximately 150,000 clones, roughly nine tenths of which were seen just once. The ten largest clones add up to approximately 3.6% of the sample.

The sample's time point, from its label and the paper: about 28 days (+/-7) after the second vaccine dose. Because spike-specific TCR depth and breadth did not differ between the two schedules, AZD1222 recipients who got a second dose at roughly 4 weeks were pooled with those who got a second dose at roughly 12 weeks. Samples from vaccinated people were obtained from the UK trials COV001 and COV002, which included a single-blind randomized controlled phase 2/3 trial of AZD1222 (ChAdOx1 nCoV-19) in healthy adults. Trial participant PBMC samples were collected at day 0 and day 28 after the second dose for TCRbeta chain sequencing. General study outcomes and caveats: The vaccine-associated CD4 TCRs covered the entire spike protein, and the dominant responses fell in regions 160-218 and 743-854. Conclusions about previously exposed vaccinees are limited, since just a handful of AZD1222 recipients were seropositive for SARS-CoV-2 at baseline. Most participants were white British and females outnumbered males, and the authors suggested that clonal diversity may have been underestimated. After two AZD1222 doses, both the breadth and the depth of spike-specific TCRs were significantly higher than at day 0 and than in MenACWY recipients. The 56-69-year group was small, and its depth increase did not reach significance, likely because of low power. Reportedly, almost half of the unique spike-specific TCRs recognized epitopes lying outside the regions that are mutated in the B.1.351 and B.1.1.7 variants. Because no day 14 peak-response samples were available, the repertoires could be characterized only after the peak T cell response.

This sample comprised peripheral blood, obtained 28 days after the second AZD1222 dose. The chain couples TRBV2 to TRBJ2-1; 8 bases in the junction line up with TRBD2. The TCR originated in an adult who received the AZD1222 COVID-19 vaccine. The CDR3 corresponds to CASSERGLGPYSEQFF. The DNA reads as follows: TGTGCCAGCAGTGAAAGGGGACTAGGACCCTATAGTGAGCAGTTCTTC.